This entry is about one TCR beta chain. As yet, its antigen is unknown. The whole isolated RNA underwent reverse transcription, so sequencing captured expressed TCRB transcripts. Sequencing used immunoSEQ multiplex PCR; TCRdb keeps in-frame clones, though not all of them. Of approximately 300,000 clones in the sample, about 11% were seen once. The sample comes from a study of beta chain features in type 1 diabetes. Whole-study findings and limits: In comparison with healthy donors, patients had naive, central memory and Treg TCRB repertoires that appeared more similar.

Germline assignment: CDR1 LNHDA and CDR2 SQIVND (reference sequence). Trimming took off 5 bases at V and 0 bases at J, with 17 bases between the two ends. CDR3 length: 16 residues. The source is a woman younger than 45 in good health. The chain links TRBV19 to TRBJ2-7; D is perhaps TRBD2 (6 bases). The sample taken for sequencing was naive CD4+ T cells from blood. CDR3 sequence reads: CASSSNSGSFSYEQYF. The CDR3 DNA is TGTGCCAGTAGTTCGAATAGCGGTAGTTTCTCCTACGAGCAGTACTTC.